This TCR beta chain was recorded in a study of shared clonotypes between healthy human individuals. Study background: The cohort had two women and three men, ages 18 to 49.

The V gene lost 3 bases and the J gene lost 3 bases, with 10 bases spanning the gap. Per the germline V gene, CDR1 is SGHDT and CDR2 is YYEEEE. This CDR3 has 13 residues. Only in-frame clones appear in the TCRdb table, and some are missing; sequencing was by immunoSEQ multiplex PCR. The table includes about 2 million clones, about 95% detected once. Details on this clone: The target antigen is unknown.

Only CD45RO-negative cells positively selected for CCR7 counted as naive CD8 cells, so terminally differentiated effector memory CD45RA+ cells were excluded. Donors were Caucasian adults residing in Nashville, Tennessee, USA. General observations from the study: Large depth notwithstanding, sorted-subset sequencing proved incomplete by rarefaction. Some naive CD4 clonotypes, 4% to 6%, turned up in common across several donors.

The clonotype originates from a man between 18 and 29 years old in good health. J is TRBJ2-7 and V is TRBV5-6; perhaps TRBD2 as D (7 bases). The sequencing input was naive CD8+ T cells sorted from blood. The DNA for the CDR3 is TGTGCCAGCAGCTGGGAGGGGGGCTACGAGCAGTACTTC. Amino acids: CASSWEGGYEQYF. Based on the CDR3 plus reference TRBV5-6 and TRBJ2-7, the full variable domain is DAGVTQSPTHLIKTRGQQVTLRCSPKSGHDTVSWYQQALGQGPQFIFQYYEEEERQRGNFPDRFSGHQFPNYSSELNVNALLLGDSALYLCASSWEGGYEQYFGPGTRLTVT.